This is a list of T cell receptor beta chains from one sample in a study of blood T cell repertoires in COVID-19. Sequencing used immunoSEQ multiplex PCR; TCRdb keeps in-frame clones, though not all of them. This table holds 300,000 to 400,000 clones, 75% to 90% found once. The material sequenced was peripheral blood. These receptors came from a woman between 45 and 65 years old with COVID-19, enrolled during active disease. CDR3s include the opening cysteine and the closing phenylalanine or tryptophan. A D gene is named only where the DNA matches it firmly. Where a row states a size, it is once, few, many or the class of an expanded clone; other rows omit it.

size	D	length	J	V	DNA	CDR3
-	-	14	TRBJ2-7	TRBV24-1	TGTGCCACCAGTGATCCGGGAGAGTCCTACGAGCAGTACTTC	CATSDPGESYEQYF
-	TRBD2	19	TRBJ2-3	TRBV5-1	TGCGCCAGCAGCCTGTCCGGGGCTAGCGGGAGGGAAGGCACAGATACGCAGTATTTT	CASSLSGASGREGTDTQYF
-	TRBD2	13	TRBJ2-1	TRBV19	TGTGCCAGTAGGGATACTAGCGGGATTGAGCAGTTCTTC	CASRDTSGIEQFF
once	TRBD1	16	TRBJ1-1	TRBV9	TGTGCCAGCAGCGCCCGACAGGGCCAAGGAGGCACTGAAGCTTTCTTT	CASSARQGQGGTEAFF
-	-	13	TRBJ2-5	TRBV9	TGTGCCAGCAGTTTTGACACCCAAGAGACCCAGTACTTC	CASSFDTQETQYF
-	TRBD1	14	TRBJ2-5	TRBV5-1	TGCGCCAGCAGCCTCGGGACAGGGCAAGAGACCCAGTACTTC	CASSLGTGQETQYF
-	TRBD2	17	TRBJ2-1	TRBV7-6	TGTGCCAGCAGCTTAAGGACTAGCGGGAGGGGATACAATGAGCAGTTCTTC	CASSLRTSGRGYNEQFF
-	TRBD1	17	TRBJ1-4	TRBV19	TGTGCCAGTAGTGTCTTCTACGCCAGGGGGCTTAATGAAAAACTGTTTTTT	CASSVFYARGLNEKLFF
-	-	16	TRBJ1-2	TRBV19	TGTGCCAGTAGTGCCCCGCTCGGGCAGGGTGGCTATGGCTACACCTTC	CASSAPLGQGGYGYTF
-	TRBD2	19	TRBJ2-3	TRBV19	TGTGCCAGTAGTCCCTCGGGACTAGCGGGAGGGACCCCCACAAATACGCAGTATTTT	CASSPSGLAGGTPTNTQYF
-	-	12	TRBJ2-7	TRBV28	TGTGCCAGCAGTTTTGGGCAGGGTGAGCAGTACTTC	CASSFGQGEQYF
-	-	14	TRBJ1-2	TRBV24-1	TGTGCCACCAGTTCTATGGACAAGAACTATGGCTACACCTTC	CATSSMDKNYGYTF
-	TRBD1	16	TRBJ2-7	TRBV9	TGTGCCAGCAGCGGGGGGAGTGGGACAGCCTCCTACGAGCAGTACTTC	CASSGGSGTASYEQYF
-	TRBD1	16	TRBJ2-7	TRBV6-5	TGTGCCAGCAGTTCCCAGACAGGGGGCCGTTCTCGGGAGCAGTACTTC	CASSSQTGGRSREQYF
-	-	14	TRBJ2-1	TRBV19	TGTGCCACTAGAGGGGGGGCGATTTACAATGAGCAGTTCTTC	CATRGGAIYNEQFF
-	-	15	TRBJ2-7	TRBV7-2	TGTGCCAGCAGCCCGCCGGGACACCCGATGAGCGGGCAGTACTTC	CASSPPGHPMSGQYF
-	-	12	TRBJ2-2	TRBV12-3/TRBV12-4	TGTGCCAGCAGTTTCTTTCCCGGGGAGCTGTTTTTT	CASSFFPGELFF
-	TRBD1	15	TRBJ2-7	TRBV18	TGTGCCAGCTCACCACTAGCCGGACAGGGAAACGAGCAGTACTTC	CASSPLAGQGNEQYF
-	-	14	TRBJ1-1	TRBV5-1	TGCGCCAGCAGCTTGGCCTCGGGGAACACTGAAGCTTTCTTT	CASSLASGNTEAFF
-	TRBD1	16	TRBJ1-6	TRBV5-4	TGTGCCAGCAGCTCACTTCCAGGGGGCGTAGGGTCACCCCTCCACTTT	CASSSLPGGVGSPLHF
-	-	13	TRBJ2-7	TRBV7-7	TGTGCTAGCAGCTTAACGGGAGCCTACGAGCAGTACTTC	CASSLTGAYEQYF
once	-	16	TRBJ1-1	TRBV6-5	TGTGCCAGCAGTTACTCTCGGAGGGTTTTGAACACTGAAGCTTTCTTT	CASSYSRRVLNTEAFF
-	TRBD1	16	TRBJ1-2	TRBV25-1	TGTGCCAGCAGTGACCCGACAGGGTCCTTTAACTATGGCTACACCTTC	CASSDPTGSFNYGYTF
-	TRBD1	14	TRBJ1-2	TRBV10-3	TGTGCCATCAGTGAGGGGACAGGACTCGGGGGCTACACCTTC	CAISEGTGLGGYTF
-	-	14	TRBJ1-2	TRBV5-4	TGTGCCAGCAGCGATGCCAGGGTTGACTATGGCTACACCTTC	CASSDARVDYGYTF
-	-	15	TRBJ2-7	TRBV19	TGTGCCAGTAGCCCCCTCGCTCAGCGGACCTACGAGCAGTACTTC	CASSPLAQRTYEQYF
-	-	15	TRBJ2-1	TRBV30	TGTGCCTGGAGTGTCTTGGCGGGACCATACAATGAGCAGTTCTTC	CAWSVLAGPYNEQFF
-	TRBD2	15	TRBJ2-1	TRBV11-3	TGTGCCAGCAGCTTTAGCGGGAGGGCCCACAATGAGCAGTTCTTC	CASSFSGRAHNEQFF
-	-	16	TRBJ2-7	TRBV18	TGTGCCAGCTCACCACCTGCGCCTAGGGGGAACTACGAGCAGTACTTC	CASSPPAPRGNYEQYF